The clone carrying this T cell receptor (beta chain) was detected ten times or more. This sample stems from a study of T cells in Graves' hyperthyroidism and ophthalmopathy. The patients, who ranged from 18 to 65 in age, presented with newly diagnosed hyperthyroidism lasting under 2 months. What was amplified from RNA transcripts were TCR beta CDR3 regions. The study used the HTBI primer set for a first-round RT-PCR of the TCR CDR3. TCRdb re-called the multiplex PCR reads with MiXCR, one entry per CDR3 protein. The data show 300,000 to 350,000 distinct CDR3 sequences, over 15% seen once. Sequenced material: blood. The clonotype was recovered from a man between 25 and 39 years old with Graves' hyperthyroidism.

CDR3 amino acids: CASQLGRSITSTDTQYF. The CDR3 DNA is TGTGCCAGCCAGCTGGGGCGCAGCATCACTAGCACAGATACGCAGTATTTT. V and J are TRBV2 and TRBJ2-3; TRBD1 is a possible D gene (5 bases). Germline loops: CDR1 SNHLY, CDR2 FYNNEI. Trimming stripped 8 bases from V and 0 bases from J, with 21 bases between. The CDR3 totals 17 residues.